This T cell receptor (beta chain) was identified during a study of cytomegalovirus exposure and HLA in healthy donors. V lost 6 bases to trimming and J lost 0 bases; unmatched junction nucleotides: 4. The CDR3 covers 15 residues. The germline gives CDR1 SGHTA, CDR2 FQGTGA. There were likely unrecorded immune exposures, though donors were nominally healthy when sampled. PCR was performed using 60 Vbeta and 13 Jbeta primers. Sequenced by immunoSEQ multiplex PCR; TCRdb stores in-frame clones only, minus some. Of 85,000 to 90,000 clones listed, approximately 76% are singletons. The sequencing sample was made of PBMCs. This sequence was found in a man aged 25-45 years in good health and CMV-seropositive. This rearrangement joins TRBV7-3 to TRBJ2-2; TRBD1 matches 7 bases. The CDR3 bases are TGTGCCAGCAGGAAGACAGGGTCGAACACCGGGGAGCTGTTTTTT. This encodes CASRKTGSNTGELFF.